The T cell receptor (beta chain) under discussion was sequenced for a study of cytotoxic CD8 clonotypes in ibrutinib-treated CLL. The data were produced by immunoSEQ multiplex PCR, yet TCRdb's version contains in-frame clones alone and is incomplete. The sample records about 92,000 clones, 77% being singletons. With 6 bases clipped from V and 1 base from J, the junction kept 3 bases outside the gene matches. CDR3 size: 15 residues. Germline V gene lookup returns CDR1 MGHDK and CDR2 SYGVNS. TCR beta library input comprised approximately 2 micrograms of genomic DNA from cryopreserved PBMCs. Notes on the study in general: Contraction or stability on treatment characterized the public clonotypes, which were uncommon. Sustained-remission patients were sampled at different times than progressing patients were. Baseline levels were approached again at progression, after clonality had risen at ibrutinib response.

Comments on this clone: Its antigen remains unknown.

This specimen consisted of PBMCs, obtained after 24 months of ibrutinib treatment. V gene TRBV25-1 combines with J gene TRBJ1-1; 12 bases line up with TRBD1. The sequence came from a human donor with chronic lymphocytic leukemia. The DNA for the CDR3 is TGTGCCAGCAGACCGGGACAGGGGGCGAACACTGAAGCTTTCTTT. Translated, it gives CASRPGQGANTEAFF.